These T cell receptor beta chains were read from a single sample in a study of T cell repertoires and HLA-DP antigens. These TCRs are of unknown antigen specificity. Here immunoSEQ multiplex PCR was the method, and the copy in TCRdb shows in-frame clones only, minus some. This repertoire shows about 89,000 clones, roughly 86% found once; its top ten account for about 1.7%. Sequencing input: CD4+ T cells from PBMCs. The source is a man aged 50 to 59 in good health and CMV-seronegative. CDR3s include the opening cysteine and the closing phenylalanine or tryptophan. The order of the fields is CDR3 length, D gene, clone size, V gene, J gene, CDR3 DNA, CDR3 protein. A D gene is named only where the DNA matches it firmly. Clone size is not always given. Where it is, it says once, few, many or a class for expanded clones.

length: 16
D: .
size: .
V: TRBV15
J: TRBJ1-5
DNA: TGTGCCACCAGCAGAGATCTATCCGGGGGCAATCAGCCCCAGCATTTT
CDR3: CATSRDLSGGNQPQHF

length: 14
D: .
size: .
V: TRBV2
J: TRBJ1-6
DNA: TGTGCCAGCAGCTACAGGGTGGGTAATTCACCCCTCCACTTT
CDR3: CASSYRVGNSPLHF

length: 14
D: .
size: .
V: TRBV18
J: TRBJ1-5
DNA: TGTGCCAGCTCAGGGTCAGCGGGCGAGCAGCCCCAGCATTTT
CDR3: CASSGSAGEQPQHF

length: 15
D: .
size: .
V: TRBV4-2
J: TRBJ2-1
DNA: TGTGCCAGCAGCCAAGAATGGGAGGGGGGCAATGAGCAGTTCTTC
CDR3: CASSQEWEGGNEQFF

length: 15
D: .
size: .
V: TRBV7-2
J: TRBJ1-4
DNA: TGTGCCAGCAGCTTAGATTTCAGGGGCAACGAAAAACTGTTTTTT
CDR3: CASSLDFRGNEKLFF

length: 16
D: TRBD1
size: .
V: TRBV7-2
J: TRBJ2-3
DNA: TGTGCCAGCAGCACCCGCATGACAGGGCCCACAGATACGCAGTATTTT
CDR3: CASSTRMTGPTDTQYF

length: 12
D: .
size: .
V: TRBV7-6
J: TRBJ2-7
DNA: TGTGCCAGCAGCCCCGGGAACTACGAGCAGTACTTC
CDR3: CASSPGNYEQYF

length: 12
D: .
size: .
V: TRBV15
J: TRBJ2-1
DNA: TGTGCCACCTCGCAGGGTTACAATGAGCAGTTCTTC
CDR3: CATSQGYNEQFF

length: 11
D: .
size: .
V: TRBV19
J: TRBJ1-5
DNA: TGTGCCAGTAGTATTGTGCAGCCCCAGCATTTT
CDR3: CASSIVQPQHF

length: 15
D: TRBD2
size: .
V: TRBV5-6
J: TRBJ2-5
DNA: TGTGCCAGCAGCCTCTGGGGACTAGCACAAGAGACCCAGTACTTC
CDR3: CASSLWGLAQETQYF

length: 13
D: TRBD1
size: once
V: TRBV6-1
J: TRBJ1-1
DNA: TGTGCCAGCAGGGACAGGGGGAACACTGAAGCTTTCTTT
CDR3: CASRDRGNTEAFF

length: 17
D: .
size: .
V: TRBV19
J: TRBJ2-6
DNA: TGTGCCAGTAGTATGGCCAGTCTACGTTCTGGGGCCAACGTCCTGACTTTC
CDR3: CASSMASLRSGANVLTF

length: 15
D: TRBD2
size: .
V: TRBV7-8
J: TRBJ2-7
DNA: TGTGCCAGCAGCCCCAGACTAGCGGAGGCCTACGAGCAGTACTTC
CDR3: CASSPRLAEAYEQYF

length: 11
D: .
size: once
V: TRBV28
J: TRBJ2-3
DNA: TGTGCCAGCAGTTTAGTCTCCAAGCAGTATTTT
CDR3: CASSLVSKQYF

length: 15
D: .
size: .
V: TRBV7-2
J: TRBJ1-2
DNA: TGTGCCAGCAGCCCCAAGGCCGGGTCCTCCTATGGCTACACCTTC
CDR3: CASSPKAGSSYGYTF

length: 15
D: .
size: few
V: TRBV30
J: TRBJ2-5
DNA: TGTGCCTGGACAAAGCAGGGGTTAAGGGAAGAGACCCAGTACTTC
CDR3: CAWTKQGLREETQYF

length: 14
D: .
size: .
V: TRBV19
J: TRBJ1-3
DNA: TGTGCCAGTAGTCCGGGGACTGCTGGAAACACCATATATTTT
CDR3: CASSPGTAGNTIYF

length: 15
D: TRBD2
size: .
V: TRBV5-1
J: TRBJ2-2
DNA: TGCGCCAGCAGCTTGGGGACTAGCGGCGTCGGGGAGCTGTTTTTT
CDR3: CASSLGTSGVGELFF

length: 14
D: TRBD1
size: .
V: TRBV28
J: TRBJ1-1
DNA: TGTGCCAGCAGCTCCACAGGGGTTGGCACTGAAGCTTTCTTT
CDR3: CASSSTGVGTEAFF

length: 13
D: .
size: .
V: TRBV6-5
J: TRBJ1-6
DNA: TGTGCCAGCAGGCCAGCGGGCGCTTCACCCCTCCACTTT
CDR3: CASRPAGASPLHF

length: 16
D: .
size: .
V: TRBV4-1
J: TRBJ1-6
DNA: TGCGCCAGCAGCCAAGATCTGTACTCTTATAATTCACCCCTCCACTTT
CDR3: CASSQDLYSYNSPLHF

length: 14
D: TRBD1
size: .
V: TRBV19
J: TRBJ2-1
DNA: TGTGCCAGTAGTAGACAGGGCTTAGGCAATGAGCAGTTCTTC
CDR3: CASSRQGLGNEQFF

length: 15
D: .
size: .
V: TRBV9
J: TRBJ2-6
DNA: TGTGCCAGCACGTTCTGGGGGACTGGGGCCAACGTCCTGACTTTC
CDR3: CASTFWGTGANVLTF

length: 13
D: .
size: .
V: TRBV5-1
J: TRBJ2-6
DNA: TGCGCCAGCAGCCCCGGGGGGGCCAACGTCCTGACTTTC
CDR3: CASSPGGANVLTF

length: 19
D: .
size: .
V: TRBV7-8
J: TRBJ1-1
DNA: TGTGCCAGCAGCTTACGGGATACAGGGACGCAAAGGACGAGCACTGAAGCTTTCTTT
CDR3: CASSLRDTGTQRTSTEAFF

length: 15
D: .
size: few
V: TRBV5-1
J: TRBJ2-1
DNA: TGCGCCAGCAGCTTGCACGGTAAGGGGGGCGATGAGCAGTTCTTC
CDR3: CASSLHGKGGDEQFF

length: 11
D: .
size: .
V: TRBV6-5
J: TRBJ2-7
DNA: TGTGCCAGCAGTGCCTTCTACGAGCAGTACTTC
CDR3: CASSAFYEQYF

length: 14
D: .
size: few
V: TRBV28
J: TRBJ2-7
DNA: TGTGCCAGCATCCTCCGAGGCCAAACCGGCGAGCAGTACTTC
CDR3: CASILRGQTGEQYF

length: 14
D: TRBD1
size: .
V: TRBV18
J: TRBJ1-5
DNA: TGTGCCAGCTCACATGACAGGGCGGGACAGCCCCAGCATTTT
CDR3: CASSHDRAGQPQHF

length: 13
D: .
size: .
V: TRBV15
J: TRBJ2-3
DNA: TGTGCCACCAGCAGAGACCCGTTGTATACGCAGTATTTT
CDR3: CATSRDPLYTQYF

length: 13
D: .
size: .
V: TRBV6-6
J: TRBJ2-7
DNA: TGTGCCAGCAGTCCCGGGACATACTACGAGCAGTACTTC
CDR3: CASSPGTYYEQYF

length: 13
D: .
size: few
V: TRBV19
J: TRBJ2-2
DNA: TGTGCCAGTAGTATAGTTGGTCCCGGGGAGCTGTTTTTT
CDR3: CASSIVGPGELFF

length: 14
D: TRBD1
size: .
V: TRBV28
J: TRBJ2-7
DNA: TGTGCCAGCAGTTTCGGCAGGGGGCCGCGCGAGCAGTACTTC
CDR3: CASSFGRGPREQYF

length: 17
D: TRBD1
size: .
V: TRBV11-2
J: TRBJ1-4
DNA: TGTGCCAGCAGACGACGTACGAACAGGGGGCAGGGTGAAAAACTGTTTTTT
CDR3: CASRRRTNRGQGEKLFF

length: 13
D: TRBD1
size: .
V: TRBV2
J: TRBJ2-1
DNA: TGTGCCAGCAGCACGACAGGGTACAATGAGCAGTTCTTC
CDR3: CASSTTGYNEQFF

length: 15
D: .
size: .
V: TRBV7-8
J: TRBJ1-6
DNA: TGTGCCAGCAGCGACATGTCGGGACGGAATTCACCCCTCCACTTT
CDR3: CASSDMSGRNSPLHF

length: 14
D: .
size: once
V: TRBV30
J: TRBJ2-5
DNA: TGTGCCTGGAGTGCCGACAGAAAAACGGAGACCCAGTACTTC
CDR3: CAWSADRKTETQYF

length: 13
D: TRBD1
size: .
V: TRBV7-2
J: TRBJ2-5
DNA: TGTGCCAGCAGCTTTGACAGGGGAGAGACCCAGTACTTC
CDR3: CASSFDRGETQYF

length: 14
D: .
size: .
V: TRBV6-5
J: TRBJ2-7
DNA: TGTGCCAGCGAGCCGGAGACGGCTTACGGCGGGCAGTACTTC
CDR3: CASEPETAYGGQYF

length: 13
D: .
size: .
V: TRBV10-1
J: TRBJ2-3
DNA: TGCGCCAGCAGTCCCGGGGTCACAGATACGCAGTATTTT
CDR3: CASSPGVTDTQYF

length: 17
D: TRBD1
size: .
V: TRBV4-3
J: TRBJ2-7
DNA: TGCGCCAGCAGCCAGGCCAGGGGACAGGATAACACCTACGAGCAGTACTTC
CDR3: CASSQARGQDNTYEQYF

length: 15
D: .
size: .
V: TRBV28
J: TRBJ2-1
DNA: TGTGCCAGCACCACGGGGCGGAAACCCTACAATGAGCAGTTCTTC
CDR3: CASTTGRKPYNEQFF

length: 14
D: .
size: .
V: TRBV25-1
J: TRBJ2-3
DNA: TGTGCCAGCAGTGAATATGGGGGCACAGATACGCAGTATTTT
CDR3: CASSEYGGTDTQYF

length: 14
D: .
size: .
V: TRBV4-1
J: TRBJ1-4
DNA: TGCGCCAGCGGGCCGGGACCAACTAATGAAAAACTGTTTTTT
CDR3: CASGPGPTNEKLFF

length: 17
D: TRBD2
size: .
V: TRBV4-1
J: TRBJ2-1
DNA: TGCGCCAGCAGCCAAGGGCAAGCGGGGGGCTTCTACAATGAGCAGTTCTTC
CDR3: CASSQGQAGGFYNEQFF

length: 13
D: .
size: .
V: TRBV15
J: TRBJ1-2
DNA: TGTGCCACCTCCCCTACCAGGACCTATGGCTACACCTTC
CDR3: CATSPTRTYGYTF

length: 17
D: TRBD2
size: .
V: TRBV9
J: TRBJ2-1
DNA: TGTGCCAGCAGCGTAGAGGGTGTTAGCGGGAGGTCCAATGAGCAGTTCTTC
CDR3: CASSVEGVSGRSNEQFF

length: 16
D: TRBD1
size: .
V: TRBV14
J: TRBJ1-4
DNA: TGTGCCAGCAGCCCCCACAGGGGGCTCGGTAATGAAAAACTGTTTTTT
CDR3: CASSPHRGLGNEKLFF

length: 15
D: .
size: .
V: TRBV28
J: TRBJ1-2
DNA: TGTGCCAGCAGTTGGGTTGCCTCGGCCAACTATGGCTACACCTTC
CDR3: CASSWVASANYGYTF

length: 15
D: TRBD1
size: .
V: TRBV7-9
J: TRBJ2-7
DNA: TGTGCCAGCAGCCCCTACAGGGGAACCTCCTACGAGCAGTACTTC
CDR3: CASSPYRGTSYEQYF

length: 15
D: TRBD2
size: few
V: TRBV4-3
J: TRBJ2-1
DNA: TGCGCCAGCAGCCAAGGCCTAGCGGGGGGGACTGAGCAGTTCTTC
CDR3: CASSQGLAGGTEQFF

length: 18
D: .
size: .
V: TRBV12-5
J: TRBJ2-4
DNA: TGTGCTAGTGCGCCTGGGCTCGGGACAACACTAGCCAAAAACATTCAGTACTTC
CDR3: CASAPGLGTTLAKNIQYF

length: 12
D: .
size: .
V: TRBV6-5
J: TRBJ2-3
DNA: TGTGCCAGCAGTCCATCTAGCGATACGCAGTATTTT
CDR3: CASSPSSDTQYF

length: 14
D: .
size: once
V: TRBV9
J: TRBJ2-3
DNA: TGTGCCAGCAGCGTAGCCCCCTTTTCAGATACGCAGTATTTT
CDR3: CASSVAPFSDTQYF

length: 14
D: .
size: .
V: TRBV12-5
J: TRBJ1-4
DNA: TGTGCTAGTGGTTTGGGGACAGTAAATGAAAAACTGTTTTTT
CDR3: CASGLGTVNEKLFF

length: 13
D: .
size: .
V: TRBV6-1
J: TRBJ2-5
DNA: TGTGCCAGCGCCCGACAGGAGGCAGAGACCCAGTACTTC
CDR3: CASARQEAETQYF

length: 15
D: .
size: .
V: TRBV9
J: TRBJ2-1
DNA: TGTGCCAGCAGCCTCACTTGGACAGCCTACAATGAGCAGTTCTTC
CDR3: CASSLTWTAYNEQFF

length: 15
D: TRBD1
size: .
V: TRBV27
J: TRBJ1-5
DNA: TGTGCCAGCAGTCCACAGGGACAGATCAATCAGCCCCAGCATTTT
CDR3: CASSPQGQINQPQHF

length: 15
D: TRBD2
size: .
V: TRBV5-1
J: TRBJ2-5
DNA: TGCGCCAGTCGGACTAGCGGGGGGGCATCCGAGACCCAGTACTTC
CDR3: CASRTSGGASETQYF